The T cell receptor (beta chain) described here comes from a study of blood T cell repertoires in COVID-19. For the study at large: The United States, Italy and Spain supplied acute and convalescent COVID-19 samples. T cells, B-cell-depleted T cells, or PBMCs supplied cDNA or gDNA.

As processed by the authors: Amplification of reference gene primers was used by the study to estimate nucleated cell counts. Assay: immunoSEQ multiplex PCR; the TCRdb copy retains only in-frame clones and omits some. Clone size and the V and J calls come from that table; the DNA yielded D and trimming. In the table there are tens of thousands of clones, more than 75% of which are singletons. Germline assignment: CDR1 KGHSH and CDR2 LQKENI. Trimming pared 3 bases from V and 8 bases from J, leaving 23 bases between. This CDR3 is built from 17 residues. The sample was peripheral blood. The receptor was isolated from an older man with active or convalescent COVID-19. The V gene is TRBV18, the J gene TRBJ2-1; tentatively, D is TRBD1 (6 bases). CDR3 sequence reads: CASSPPNRVVRGDEQFF. The CDR3 bases are TGTGCCAGCTCACCCCCGAACAGGGTTGTAAGAGGCGATGAGCAGTTCTTC.